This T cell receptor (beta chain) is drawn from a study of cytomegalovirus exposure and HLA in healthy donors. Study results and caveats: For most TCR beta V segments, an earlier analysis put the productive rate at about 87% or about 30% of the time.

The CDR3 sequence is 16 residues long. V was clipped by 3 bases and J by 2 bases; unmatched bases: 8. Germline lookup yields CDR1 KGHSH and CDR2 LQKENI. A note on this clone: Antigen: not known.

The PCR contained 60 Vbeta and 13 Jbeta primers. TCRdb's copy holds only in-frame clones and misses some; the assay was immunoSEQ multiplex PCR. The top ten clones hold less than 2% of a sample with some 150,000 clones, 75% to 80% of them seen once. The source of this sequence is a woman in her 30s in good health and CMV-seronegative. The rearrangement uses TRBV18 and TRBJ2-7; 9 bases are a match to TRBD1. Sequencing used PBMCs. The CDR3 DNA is TGTGCCAGCTCACCGATATCTGGGACAGGGACCTACGAGCAGTACTTC. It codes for CASSPISGTGTYEQYF.